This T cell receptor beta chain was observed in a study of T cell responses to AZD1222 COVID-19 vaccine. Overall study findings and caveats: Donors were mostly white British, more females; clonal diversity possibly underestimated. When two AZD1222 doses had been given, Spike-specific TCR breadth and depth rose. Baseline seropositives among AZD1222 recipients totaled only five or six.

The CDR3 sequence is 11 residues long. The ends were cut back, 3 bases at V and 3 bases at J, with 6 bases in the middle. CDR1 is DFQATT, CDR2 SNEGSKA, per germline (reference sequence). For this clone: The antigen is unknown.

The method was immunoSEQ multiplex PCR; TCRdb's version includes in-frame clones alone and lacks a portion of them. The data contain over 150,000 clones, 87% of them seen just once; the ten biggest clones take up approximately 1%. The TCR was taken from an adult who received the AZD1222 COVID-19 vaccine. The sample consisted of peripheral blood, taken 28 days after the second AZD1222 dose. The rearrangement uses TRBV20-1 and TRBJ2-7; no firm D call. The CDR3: CSARDHYEQYF. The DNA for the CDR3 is TGCAGTGCTAGGGACCACTACGAGCAGTACTTC.